This T cell receptor beta chain was identified during a study of vaccination effects on CD4 cells after COVID-19. Turning to the study itself: A couple of convalescent patients gave samples 16 days and one week before vaccination.

This CDR3 comprises 15 residues. The V gene's germline CDR1 is SGHAT and CDR2 FQNNGV. Trimming pared 5 bases from V and 2 bases from J, leaving 15 bases between. Produced via immunoSEQ multiplex PCR; TCRdb's table is partial and in-frame only. The sample gives more than 60,000 clones, approximately 72% of which show up once; around 25% is in the top ten. Study-level findings and limits: Mainly new clones induced by vaccination were found among post-vaccine spike-reactive clones in convalescents.

Investigators separated out CD4+ T cells once around 10 days of culture had passed. Points on this clone: Antigen unknown.

The sample consisted of CD4+ T cells from PBMCs cultured without peptide, taken before COVID-19 vaccination. The sequence derives from a human donor who had a prior SARS-CoV-2 infection. This chain links TRBV11-2 with TRBJ1-2, with D possibly matching TRBD1 (5 bases). The CDR3, as DNA: TGTGCCAGCAGCCCATGGGGGGGAGGAAACTATGGCTACACCTTC. The encoded protein is CASSPWGGGNYGYTF.